The rows below give T cell receptor beta chains drawn from one sample of a study of regulatory T cells in long-lasting Graves disease. Using its own MiXCR run on the multiplex PCR reads, TCRdb lists one record per CDR3 protein. The table records hundreds of thousands of distinct CDR3 sequences, roughly 15% of them present only once. These data also formed part of another study, on T cells in Graves' hyperthyroidism and ophthalmopathy.

Sequencing was performed on peripheral blood mononuclear cells (PBMCs), taken at new diagnosis, from a patient treated with antithyroid drugs. These receptors all stem from a woman in her thirties with Graves disease. The CDR3 runs from the conserved cysteine through the conserved F or W. The order of the fields is V gene, D gene, clone size, J gene, CDR3 DNA, CDR3 protein. D genes are given only for firm matches. Size is omitted from some rows. Given values are once, few, many or a class for expanded clones.

V: TRBV28; D: TRBD1; size: many; J: TRBJ2-7; DNA: TGTGCCAGCAGCAAACCGGGACAGGGGGCATACGAGCAGTACTTC; CDR3: CASSKPGQGAYEQYF
V: TRBV2; D: .; size: .; J: TRBJ2-7; DNA: TGTGCCAGCTCATCAACCCCGGGCTACGAGCAGTACTTC; CDR3: CASSSTPGYEQYF
V: TRBV5-4; D: .; size: few; J: TRBJ1-2; DNA: TGTGCCAGCAGCTTGGACTACCGGACAGCTTCCTACACCTTC; CDR3: CASSLDYRTASYTF
V: TRBV7-6; D: .; size: few; J: TRBJ2-2; DNA: TGTGCCAGCAGCTTACTCCCAGGGGATATGTGGAACACCGGGGAGCTGTTTTTT; CDR3: CASSLLPGDMWNTGELFF
V: TRBV29-1; D: .; size: many; J: TRBJ1-1; DNA: TGCAGCGTTTACGGGGTTAGAACTGAAGCTTTCTTT; CDR3: CSVYGVRTEAFF
V: TRBV6-4; D: .; size: few; J: TRBJ2-3; DNA: TGTGCCAGCAGTGACTTGGAGGAAGCAGATACGCAGTATTTT; CDR3: CASSDLEEADTQYF
V: TRBV7-3; D: .; size: .; J: TRBJ2-1; DNA: TGTGCCAGCAGCTCCCAGACTAGCAATGAGCAGTTCTTC; CDR3: CASSSQTSNEQFF
V: TRBV28; D: .; size: many; J: TRBJ1-1; DNA: TGTGCCAGCGGACCGGGGCCCGGGAACACTGAAGCTTTCTTT; CDR3: CASGPGPGNTEAFF
V: TRBV20-1; D: TRBD1; size: many; J: TRBJ2-1; DNA: TGCAGTGCTAGAAACCACGGGACAGGAGGATACAATGAGCAGTTCTTC; CDR3: CSARNHGTGGYNEQFF
V: TRBV3-1; D: TRBD1; size: many; J: TRBJ1-1; DNA: TGTGCCAGCAGCGCTCCGGGACAGGCAAACACTGAAGCTTTCTTT; CDR3: CASSAPGQANTEAFF
V: TRBV24-1; D: .; size: many; J: TRBJ1-2; DNA: TGTGCCACCAGTGATTCCCCTCTTGAGGGCTACACCTTC; CDR3: CATSDSPLEGYTF
V: TRBV12-3/TRBV12-4; D: .; size: many; J: TRBJ1-2; DNA: TGTGCCAGCAGTTTTGGACAGTACAACAACTATGGCTACACCTTC; CDR3: CASSFGQYNNYGYTF
V: TRBV24-1; D: .; size: many; J: TRBJ1-5; DNA: TGTGCCACCGGAGCACCCAAGGGGATGGTAAGCAATCAGCCCCAGCATTTT; CDR3: CATGAPKGMVSNQPQHF
V: TRBV7-3; D: TRBD1; size: .; J: TRBJ2-7; DNA: TGTGCCAGCAGCTTAGGCCCGGGACAGGCATACGAGCAGTACTTC; CDR3: CASSLGPGQAYEQYF
V: TRBV24-1; D: TRBD1; size: few; J: TRBJ2-3; DNA: TGTGCCACCAGTGACACGGGACAGCCTTTGGATACGCAGTATTTT; CDR3: CATSDTGQPLDTQYF
V: TRBV7-9; D: .; size: .; J: TRBJ2-7; DNA: TGTGCCAGCAGCTTCGAACTTAACGAGCAGTACTTC; CDR3: CASSFELNEQYF
V: TRBV28; D: TRBD2; size: many; J: TRBJ2-7; DNA: TGTGCCACGGGAGGGAATTCCTTTTCCTCCTACGAGCAGTACTTC; CDR3: CATGGNSFSSYEQYF
V: TRBV20-1; D: TRBD1; size: few; J: TRBJ1-6; DNA: TGCAGTGCTGTCCGGGACAGGTATTCACCCCTCCACTTT; CDR3: CSAVRDRYSPLHF
V: TRBV7-8; D: .; size: many; J: TRBJ2-2; DNA: TGTGCCAGCAGCACTCCTCAACAGTTCGCGAACACCGGGGAGCTGTTTTTT; CDR3: CASSTPQQFANTGELFF
V: TRBV3-1; D: .; size: .; J: TRBJ1-4; DNA: TGTGCCAGCAGCGGCGATAACCCGAATGAAAAACTGTTTTTT; CDR3: CASSGDNPNEKLFF
V: TRBV18; D: .; size: .; J: TRBJ1-1; DNA: TGTGCCAGCTCACCTTCGAAGAGGAACACTGAAGCTTTCTTT; CDR3: CASSPSKRNTEAFF
V: TRBV19; D: .; size: .; J: TRBJ1-2; DNA: TGTGCCAGTAGTATTAGTAGCTATGGCTACACCTTC; CDR3: CASSISSYGYTF
V: TRBV6-5; D: TRBD1; size: many; J: TRBJ1-2; DNA: TGTGCCAGCAGTTACTCTGGCCGACAGGGAGACGGCTACACCTTC; CDR3: CASSYSGRQGDGYTF
V: TRBV20-1; D: .; size: .; J: TRBJ2-7; DNA: TGCAGTGCACCCCGGGACGGACTGCTTCCCTACGAGCAGTACTTC; CDR3: CSAPRDGLLPYEQYF
V: TRBV12-3/TRBV12-4; D: .; size: few; J: TRBJ2-7; DNA: TGTGCCAGCAGCCGGACCAGGGTTATGACTTACGAGCAGTACTTC; CDR3: CASSRTRVMTYEQYF
V: TRBV6-1; D: TRBD1; size: few; J: TRBJ1-2; DNA: TGTGCCAGCAGACCCGGACAGGGATATGGCTACACCTTC; CDR3: CASRPGQGYGYTF
V: TRBV29-1; D: .; size: .; J: TRBJ2-7; DNA: TGCAGCGTTGGGAGACTGGGGGGTGATATCGGCTCCTACGAGCAGTACTTC; CDR3: CSVGRLGGDIGSYEQYF
V: TRBV7-9; D: .; size: .; J: TRBJ2-7; DNA: TGTGCCAGCAGCTTAGGTGCGGGGAATGGCGAGCAGTACTTC; CDR3: CASSLGAGNGEQYF
V: TRBV6-1; D: .; size: few; J: TRBJ2-2; DNA: TGTGCCAGCAGGGCTGGGGGGACGATAGTCGGGGAGCTGTTTTTT; CDR3: CASRAGGTIVGELFF
V: TRBV6-2/TRBV6-3; D: .; size: .; J: TRBJ2-7; DNA: TGTGCCAGCAGTGAAATCTCTTTTCCGGGCACCGACTACGAGCAGTACTTC; CDR3: CASSEISFPGTDYEQYF
V: TRBV5-5; D: .; size: once; J: TRBJ1-4; DNA: TGTGCCAGCAGCTTTGGGGGAGCTGAAGAAAAACTGTTTTTT; CDR3: CASSFGGAEEKLFF
V: TRBV19; D: .; size: .; J: TRBJ2-7; DNA: TGTGCCAGTAGTACCCTCGGTGGGGGCGGTCGAGAGCAGTACTTC; CDR3: CASSTLGGGGREQYF
V: TRBV19; D: TRBD1; size: .; J: TRBJ2-2; DNA: TGTGCCACAGACAGGGGACTTCTTAACACCGGGGAGCTGTTTTTT; CDR3: CATDRGLLNTGELFF
V: TRBV4-1; D: TRBD2; size: few; J: TRBJ2-3; DNA: TGCGCCAGCAGCCAGGCCGGGACTAGCGCGACAGATACGCAGTATTTT; CDR3: CASSQAGTSATDTQYF
V: TRBV12-3/TRBV12-4; D: TRBD2; size: many; J: TRBJ2-3; DNA: TGTGCCAGCAGTTTAGGGCGGGAGGGTCCTTCAGATACGCAGTATTTT; CDR3: CASSLGREGPSDTQYF
V: TRBV5-1; D: TRBD2; size: .; J: TRBJ2-1; DNA: TGCGCCAGCAGCTCGGCGGGGACTAGCGGGAACAATGAGCAGTTCTTC; CDR3: CASSSAGTSGNNEQFF
V: TRBV2; D: TRBD1; size: few; J: TRBJ1-6; DNA: TGTGCCAGCAATAAAGACAGGGCGAACTCACCCCTCCACTTT; CDR3: CASNKDRANSPLHF
V: TRBV7-2; D: .; size: many; J: TRBJ2-7; DNA: TGTGCCAGCAGCTTAGATCCGGTCTCCTACGAGCAGTACTTC; CDR3: CASSLDPVSYEQYF
V: TRBV6-6; D: .; size: .; J: TRBJ2-7; DNA: TGTGCCAGCAGTTACTCGCTTCCGCGCCGGGGAACTTTCTACGAGCAGTACTTC; CDR3: CASSYSLPRRGTFYEQYF
V: TRBV14; D: .; size: .; J: TRBJ1-2; DNA: TGTGCCAGCAGCCCAATCCTCGGGACGGCTCGCAACTATGGCTACACCTTC; CDR3: CASSPILGTARNYGYTF
V: TRBV19; D: .; size: many; J: TRBJ1-1; DNA: TGTGCCAGTAATAAGAACCGGGACACGCACACTGAAGCTTTCTTT; CDR3: CASNKNRDTHTEAFF
V: TRBV3-1; D: .; size: few; J: TRBJ2-7; DNA: TGTGCCAGCAGCCAAGCTCCAGCGGCAGTCTACGAGCAGTACTTC; CDR3: CASSQAPAAVYEQYF
V: TRBV7-3; D: .; size: .; J: TRBJ2-1; DNA: TGTGCCAGCAGCTTACGTGCCTTACCGAACGAGCAGTTCTTC; CDR3: CASSLRALPNEQFF
V: TRBV7-2; D: TRBD2; size: many; J: TRBJ2-1; DNA: TGTGCCAGCAGCTCTACCGGGACTAGCGGGAGTAGGTGGGAGCAGTTCTTC; CDR3: CASSSTGTSGSRWEQFF
V: TRBV28; D: TRBD1; size: .; J: TRBJ2-4; DNA: TGTGCCAGCAGTCAAATAGACAGGGGAGGTACCAAAAACATTCAGTACTTC; CDR3: CASSQIDRGGTKNIQYF
V: TRBV3-1; D: TRBD2; size: .; J: TRBJ2-5; DNA: TGTGCCAGCTCCCAAGCGGGGAACCCCCTGGAGACCCAGTACTTC; CDR3: CASSQAGNPLETQYF
V: TRBV28; D: TRBD1; size: many; J: TRBJ2-7; DNA: TGTGCCAGCACTGCGGGCAGAGAGGGGGCCGAGCAGTACTTC; CDR3: CASTAGREGAEQYF
V: TRBV7-2; D: TRBD2; size: few; J: TRBJ2-1; DNA: TGTGCCAGCAGCTTAGCGGGCGGGAGAATGAATGAGCAGTTCTTC; CDR3: CASSLAGGRMNEQFF
V: TRBV5-1; D: TRBD1; size: .; J: TRBJ1-4; DNA: TGCGCCAGCAGCTACGGACAGGGTTTTTTTGAAAAACTGTTTTTT; CDR3: CASSYGQGFFEKLFF
V: TRBV7-9; D: .; size: many; J: TRBJ2-5; DNA: TGTGCCAGCAGTCCCCCGGGGGAGCAAGAGACCCAGTACTTC; CDR3: CASSPPGEQETQYF